This T cell receptor (beta chain) comes out of a study of blood T cell repertoires in COVID-19. The germline CDR1 and CDR2 sequences are SGHTA and FQGNSA. V lost 3 bases and J lost 10, with 22 bases in between. CDR3 length equals 16 residues. Libraries were prepared by immunoSEQ multiplex PCR; TCRdb keeps only in-frame clonotypes and omits some of them. The repertoire consists of 200,000 to 250,000 clones, with 84% occurring once and the leading ten covering less than 20%. The rearrangement uses TRBV7-2 and TRBJ1-5; a weak D match, TRBD1 (5 bases). The sequencing input was peripheral blood. This TCR was recovered from an elderly woman with active or convalescent COVID-19. CDR3 region: CASSFWAGDPGFPQHF. The CDR3 DNA is TGTGCCAGCAGCTTCTGGGCGGGGGACCCTGGGTTTCCCCAGCATTTT.